Listed below are T cell receptor beta chains from one sample, sequenced in a study of regulatory T cells in long-lasting Graves disease. TCRdb processed the multiplex PCR reads anew with MiXCR; each CDR3 protein has one entry. Of around 500,000 distinct CDR3 sequences listed, 12% were seen once; the top ten hold over 7%. These data were also filed under a second study, of T cells in Graves' hyperthyroidism and ophthalmopathy.

The material was peripheral blood mononuclear cells (PBMCs), obtained at new diagnosis, from a patient treated with antithyroid drugs. These receptors originate from a woman in her twenties or thirties with Graves disease. The CDR3 runs from the conserved cysteine through the conserved F or W. Fields, in order: D gene, V gene, J gene, clone size, CDR3 DNA, CDR3 protein. D genes are given only for firm matches. Size is omitted from some rows. Given values are once, few, many or a class for expanded clones.

D gene: TRBD1
V gene: TRBV28
J gene: TRBJ2-7
clone size: many
CDR3 DNA: TGTGCCAGCAGTTTATGGGGACAGGGGCGCTCCCACGAGCAGTACTTC
CDR3 protein: CASSLWGQGRSHEQYF

D gene: .
V gene: TRBV30
J gene: TRBJ2-3
clone size: many
CDR3 DNA: TGTGCCTGGAGTGTGGGCCTAACAGATACGCAGTATTTT
CDR3 protein: CAWSVGLTDTQYF

D gene: .
V gene: TRBV4-1
J gene: TRBJ1-1
clone size: many
CDR3 DNA: TGCGCCAGCAGGAAACGAGGAGGTGCGAACACTGAAGCTTTCTTT
CDR3 protein: CASRKRGGANTEAFF

D gene: .
V gene: TRBV19
J gene: TRBJ1-5
clone size: few
CDR3 DNA: TGTGCCAGTAGTTCCTGGGGGGGGCAGAGCAATCAGCCCCAGCATTTT
CDR3 protein: CASSSWGGQSNQPQHF

D gene: TRBD2
V gene: TRBV4-2
J gene: TRBJ2-2
clone size: many
CDR3 DNA: TGTGCCAGCAGCCAGGGGAGCGGGAGGGCCATTTTAGCCGGGGAGCTGTTTTTT
CDR3 protein: CASSQGSGRAILAGELFF

D gene: TRBD2
V gene: TRBV28
J gene: TRBJ2-1
clone size: .
CDR3 DNA: TGTGCCAGCAGCCCGGGACTAGCGGGAGGACGCTGGAATGAGCAGTTCTTC
CDR3 protein: CASSPGLAGGRWNEQFF

D gene: .
V gene: TRBV7-2
J gene: TRBJ1-4
clone size: many
CDR3 DNA: TGTGCCAGCAGCTTAGTAGGGGGACAAGTTAATGAAAAACTGTTTTTT
CDR3 protein: CASSLVGGQVNEKLFF

D gene: TRBD1
V gene: TRBV2
J gene: TRBJ2-7
clone size: many
CDR3 DNA: TGTGCCAGCGGAACCGGGACAGGGGGCATAGAGCAGTACTTC
CDR3 protein: CASGTGTGGIEQYF

D gene: .
V gene: TRBV20-1
J gene: TRBJ2-1
clone size: .
CDR3 DNA: TGCAGTGCGTCCACGGGGGGCGGTCGCAGGGGTGAGCAGTTCTTC
CDR3 protein: CSASTGGGRRGEQFF

D gene: TRBD2
V gene: TRBV13
J gene: TRBJ2-1
clone size: .
CDR3 DNA: TGTGCCAGCACCAAGACTAGCGGGAGGACTGAGCAGTTCTTC
CDR3 protein: CASTKTSGRTEQFF

D gene: .
V gene: TRBV7-9
J gene: TRBJ2-1
clone size: many
CDR3 DNA: TGTGCCAGCAGCTTAATCAGAAACGATGAGCAGTTCTTC
CDR3 protein: CASSLIRNDEQFF

D gene: .
V gene: TRBV4-3
J gene: TRBJ1-2
clone size: many
CDR3 DNA: TGCGCCAGCAGCCGGAGAGGGGGGGAAATGTCGGATGGCTACACCTTC
CDR3 protein: CASSRRGGEMSDGYTF

D gene: TRBD2
V gene: TRBV7-2
J gene: TRBJ2-5
clone size: many
CDR3 DNA: TGTGCCAGCAGCTTCTCCCCGGGACTAATTCAAGAGACCCAGTACTTC
CDR3 protein: CASSFSPGLIQETQYF

D gene: .
V gene: TRBV5-1
J gene: TRBJ2-7
clone size: many
CDR3 DNA: TGCGCCAGCAGCTTGGCCGACGGTCTGGGGTACGAGCAGTACTTC
CDR3 protein: CASSLADGLGYEQYF

D gene: .
V gene: TRBV19
J gene: TRBJ1-2
clone size: many
CDR3 DNA: TGTGCCAGTACCGCAGGGGACCAATATGGCTACACCTTC
CDR3 protein: CASTAGDQYGYTF

D gene: .
V gene: TRBV20-1
J gene: TRBJ1-5
clone size: few
CDR3 DNA: TGCAGTGCGGGGCAGGAGCCCCAGCATTTT
CDR3 protein: CSAGQEPQHF

D gene: TRBD2
V gene: TRBV6-2/TRBV6-3
J gene: TRBJ2-1
clone size: few
CDR3 DNA: TGTGCCAGCCCGACTAGCGGGAGGGCCCGGTACAATGAGCAGTTCTTC
CDR3 protein: CASPTSGRARYNEQFF

D gene: TRBD1
V gene: TRBV5-1
J gene: TRBJ2-1
clone size: .
CDR3 DNA: TGCGCCAGCCATCCCAGGACAGGGGGCATCTTGGATGAGCAGTTCTTC
CDR3 protein: CASHPRTGGILDEQFF

D gene: .
V gene: TRBV6-2/TRBV6-3
J gene: TRBJ1-6
clone size: few
CDR3 DNA: TGTGCCAGCAGTTACGCAAAGTATAATTCACCCCTCCACTTT
CDR3 protein: CASSYAKYNSPLHF

D gene: .
V gene: TRBV2
J gene: TRBJ1-5
clone size: .
CDR3 DNA: TGTGCCAGCAGTAGTGGTCCCCCTGGGAATCAGCCCCAGCATTTT
CDR3 protein: CASSSGPPGNQPQHF

D gene: TRBD1
V gene: TRBV6-1
J gene: TRBJ2-3
clone size: few
CDR3 DNA: TGTGCCAGCAGCCTGCCGGGGGACAGGGGCACGGATACGCAGTATTTT
CDR3 protein: CASSLPGDRGTDTQYF

D gene: .
V gene: TRBV30
J gene: TRBJ1-2
clone size: many
CDR3 DNA: TGTGCCTGGAGTGTAGGGGATTCCTATGGCTACACCTTC
CDR3 protein: CAWSVGDSYGYTF

D gene: TRBD1
V gene: TRBV2
J gene: TRBJ2-1
clone size: many
CDR3 DNA: TGTGCCAGCAGTGAATGGACAGGGGCGTACAATGAGCAGTTCTTC
CDR3 protein: CASSEWTGAYNEQFF

D gene: .
V gene: TRBV11-2
J gene: TRBJ2-2
clone size: many
CDR3 DNA: TGTGCCAGCAGCTCCACTGGGGTCAACACCGGGGAGCTGTTTTTT
CDR3 protein: CASSSTGVNTGELFF

D gene: .
V gene: TRBV9
J gene: TRBJ2-1
clone size: few
CDR3 DNA: TGTGCCAGCAGTGCTCGGGAGAGCTCCTACAATGAGCAGTTCTTC
CDR3 protein: CASSARESSYNEQFF

D gene: TRBD1
V gene: TRBV4-1
J gene: TRBJ1-2
clone size: .
CDR3 DNA: TGCGCCAGCAGCCAACCACGGGAGGGGGCTGGCTATGGCTACACCTTC
CDR3 protein: CASSQPREGAGYGYTF

D gene: .
V gene: TRBV27
J gene: TRBJ2-5
clone size: many
CDR3 DNA: TGTGCCAGCAGTTTATCACGGGGGACAGCCCAAGAGACCCAGTACTTC
CDR3 protein: CASSLSRGTAQETQYF

D gene: TRBD1
V gene: TRBV20-1
J gene: TRBJ1-6
clone size: many
CDR3 DNA: TGCAGTGCTCCTGGGAGACAGGGCGGTTCACCCCTCCACTTT
CDR3 protein: CSAPGRQGGSPLHF

D gene: TRBD1
V gene: TRBV4-1
J gene: TRBJ2-3
clone size: .
CDR3 DNA: TGCGCCAGCAGCCAAGGGGGCTGGACAGGGGGAACAGATACGCAGTATTTT
CDR3 protein: CASSQGGWTGGTDTQYF

D gene: .
V gene: TRBV14
J gene: TRBJ2-3
clone size: once
CDR3 DNA: TGTGCCAGCAGCCCCAACAGGGTTGAAGCAGATACGCAGTATTTT
CDR3 protein: CASSPNRVEADTQYF

D gene: TRBD2
V gene: TRBV7-3
J gene: TRBJ2-1
clone size: few
CDR3 DNA: TGTGCCAGCAGCTTAGATGGGAGCGGGGTAGGGTATGAGCAGTTCTTC
CDR3 protein: CASSLDGSGVGYEQFF